The clone carrying this T cell receptor (beta chain) has more than one count but fewer than ten. These data belong to a study of radiation and T cells in renal cell carcinoma. The assay was immunoSEQ multiplex PCR, and TCRdb's table has in-frame clones only and misses some. The data contain about 59,000 clones, more than 60% of them singletons. The time point denotes: baseline pretreatment blood. Treatment reported: 15 Gy SBRT to primary tumor, nephrectomy 4 weeks later. Trimming removed 4 bases from V and 4 bases from J; junction bases left unmatched: 15. CDR1 is SGHNT and CDR2 is YYREEE in the germline V gene (reference sequence). The CDR3 is 18 residues long.

Sequenced here: blood, sampled from a patient whose treatment included radiotherapy and nephrectomy. The chain recombines TRBV5-4 with TRBJ2-3; 10 bases fit TRBD2. This receptor was taken from a man aged 60 to 75 with renal cell carcinoma. The CDR3 nucleotides are TGTGCCAGCAGCCCCGGGACTAGCGAATACAAAAAGGCAGATACGCAGTATTTT. Its translation: CASSPGTSEYKKADTQYF. The full variable domain, completed using reference TRBV5-4 and TRBJ2-3, is ETGVTQSPTHLIKTRGQQVTLRCSSQSGHNTVSWYQQALGQGPQFIFQYYREEENGRGNFPPRFSGLQFPNYSSELNVNALELDDSALYLCASSPGTSEYKKADTQYFGPGTRLTVL.